This T cell receptor beta chain emerged from a study of regulatory T cells in long-lasting Graves disease. Time point indicated: newly diagnosed GD, antithyroid drugs for less than 3 months. Making the TCR library involved RNA that had been extracted from PBMCs. Graves' disease diagnosis was established per American Thyroid Association guidelines. The CDR3 consists of 18 residues. In building TCR beta libraries, iRepertoire HTBI primers were used together with Arm-PCR of CDR3 regions. TCRdb independently ran MiXCR on the multiplex PCR reads; one entry per CDR3 protein. The table records about 530,000 distinct CDR3 sequences, about 16% of them present only once. This clonotype was found a few times. An end of the junction differs from the germline gene, which may be a read error. Another study also made use of these data, one on T cells in Graves' hyperthyroidism and ophthalmopathy. That source adds: Newly diagnosed hyperthyroidism patients aged 18 to 65 years had disease lasting under 2 months.

The sample was peripheral blood mononuclear cells (PBMCs), taken at new diagnosis, from a patient treated with antithyroid drugs. This rearrangement joins TRBV12-3 or TRBV12-4 to TRBJ2-2, with D unresolved. The clonotype originates from a woman aged 40-65 years with Graves disease. The CDR3 nucleotides are TGTGCCAGCAGTTGGAGAAACTTGGATGGGTCGAACGCCGGGGAGCTGTTTTTT. As protein: CASSWRNLDGSNAGELFF.